This T cell receptor (beta chain) is drawn from a study of OX40 agonist ivuxolimab in advanced cancers. Overall study context: At 0.01 to 10 mg/kg, ivuxolimab was administered intravenously to patients every 2 weeks. Study-wide points: Dose levels from 0.1 to 3.0 mg/kg saw CD4+ and CD8+ blood T cells expand clonally by week 6. Patients who responded partially at 0.1-3.0 mg/kg showed clonal expansion ranking among the lowest.

V lost 2 bases and J lost 0, with 11 bases in between. Germline V CDR1 and CDR2: MDHEN, SYDVKM. This CDR3 is 16 amino acids long. The sampling schedule covered blood at baseline, cycle 4 day 1, and cycle 7 day 1. Only in-frame clones appear in the TCRdb table, and some are missing; sequencing was by immunoSEQ multiplex PCR. The repertoire has roughly 86,000 clones, more than 85% of them found once; the top ten carry 0.95% to 1.2%. Of note for this clone: Its antigen is unknown.

The sequencing here drew on CD4+ or CD8+ T cells sorted from blood, taken in a trial of the OX40 agonist ivuxolimab. This TCR derives from an adult with an advanced solid tumor such as melanoma, head and neck, liver or kidney cancer. V gene TRBV28 combines with J gene TRBJ1-5; possible D gene TRBD1, 5 bases. CDR3 residues: CASSLVGALSNQPQHF. For the CDR3, the DNA is TGTGCCAGCAGTTTAGTAGGGGCTCTTAGCAATCAGCCCCAGCATTTT.